A selection of T cell receptor beta chains follows, all from one sample in a study of T cell responses to AZD1222 COVID-19 vaccine. Repertoires were generated with immunoSEQ multiplex PCR, while TCRdb's copy carries only in-frame clones and drops some. The sample lists 180,000 or so clones; about 91% were seen once. The sequenced sample was peripheral blood, obtained 28 days after the second AZD1222 dose. Every receptor here comes from an adult who received the AZD1222 COVID-19 vaccine. Both conserved end residues are part of each CDR3. The order of the fields is CDR3 protein, CDR3 DNA, V gene, D gene, clone size, J gene. D genes are given only for firm matches. Size is omitted from some rows. Given values are once, few, many or a class for expanded clones.

CATSDFDNQPQHF TGTGCCACCAGTGATTTTGATAATCAGCCCCAGCATTTT TRBV24-1 . once TRBJ1-5
CASSPGPNQPQHF TGCGCCAGCAGCCCGGGCCCCAATCAGCCCCAGCATTTT TRBV10-2 . . TRBJ1-5
CASSYRVGYTF TGTGCCAGCAGTTACAGGGTTGGCTACACCTTC TRBV6-2/TRBV6-3 . . TRBJ1-2
CASSSRTGGVGDNEQFF TGTGCCAGCAGCTCCCGGACAGGGGGCGTTGGGGACAATGAGCAGTTCTTC TRBV9 TRBD1 . TRBJ2-1
CASSQSWGTEAFF TGCGCCAGCAGCCAATCTTGGGGAACTGAAGCTTTCTTT TRBV4-3 . . TRBJ1-1
CASSLSPGQEIHSPLHF TGTGCCAGCAGTTTATCACCGGGACAGGAGATACATTCACCCCTCCACTTT TRBV28 TRBD1 once TRBJ1-6
CASSLELAEPYEQYF TGTGCCAGCAGCCTCGAGCTAGCGGAACCCTACGAGCAGTACTTC TRBV7-6 TRBD2 . TRBJ2-7
CASSLENEGAAYNEQFF TGTGCCAGCAGCTTGGAAAATGAGGGGGCCGCCTACAATGAGCAGTTCTTC TRBV5-4 TRBD1 . TRBJ2-1
CASSLDSVISEQYF TGTGCCAGCAGCTTGGATTCAGTTATCTCCGAGCAGTACTTC TRBV5-6 . few TRBJ2-7
CASSPPEMNTEAFF TGTGCCAGCTCACCACCGGAAATGAACACTGAAGCTTTCTTT TRBV18 . . TRBJ1-1
CASSFRGTYEQYF TGTGCCAGCAGCTTCAGGGGGACCTACGAGCAGTACTTC TRBV5-5 TRBD1 . TRBJ2-7
CASSFGRVNQPQHF TGTGCCAGCAGTTTCGGACGGGTCAATCAGCCCCAGCATTTT TRBV28 . . TRBJ1-5
CSVGEQFF TGCAGCGTTGGGGAGCAGTTCTTC TRBV29-1 . . TRBJ2-1
CASSPASSYNSPLHF TGTGCCAGCAGTCCCGCCAGCTCCTATAATTCACCCCTCCACTTT TRBV6-5 . . TRBJ1-6
CASSPPGHSYNEQFF TGTGCCAGCAGCCCTCCGGGACACTCCTACAATGAGCAGTTCTTC TRBV7-9 . . TRBJ2-1
CATSAGRWNQPQHF TGTGCCACCAGTGCAGGGAGATGGAATCAGCCCCAGCATTTT TRBV24-1 . once TRBJ1-5
CASSRGRTGNYGYTF TGTGCCAGCAGCCGGGGGCGGACAGGGAACTATGGCTACACCTTC TRBV27 TRBD1 . TRBJ1-2
CATVDSSPGPGELFF TGTGCCACCGTGGACAGTTCTCCAGGGCCCGGGGAGCTGTTTTTT TRBV28 . . TRBJ2-2
CASTLLGAGGGEKLFF TGTGCCAGCACCCTGTTGGGGGCCGGGGGGGGAGAAAAACTGTTTTTT TRBV28 . . TRBJ1-4
CASKSGRARDQAFF TGTGCCAGCAAATCTGGCAGAGCGCGGGATCAAGCTTTCTTT TRBV28 . few TRBJ1-1
CASSDTSGSVDEQFF TGTGCCAGCAGTGACACTAGCGGGTCGGTCGATGAGCAGTTCTTC TRBV27 TRBD2 . TRBJ2-1
CASSQALVTGRGHGSDTEAFF TGCGCCAGCAGCCAAGCTCTGGTTACGGGCAGGGGGCACGGTTCGGACACTGAAGCTTTCTTT TRBV4-1 TRBD1 . TRBJ1-1
CASSLSGRENNEQFF TGTGCCAGCAGCTTAAGCGGGAGGGAAAACAATGAGCAGTTCTTC TRBV7-3 TRBD2 . TRBJ2-1
CATSGPEIESPLHF TGTGCCACCAGCGGACCAGAAATCGAGTCACCCCTCCACTTT TRBV15 . . TRBJ1-6
CASSDEENSPLHF TGTGCCAGCAGTGACGAGGAGAATTCACCCCTCCACTTT TRBV6-4 . . TRBJ1-6
CASSFRGGTEAFF TGTGCCAGCAGCTTTAGGGGTGGCACTGAAGCTTTCTTT TRBV7-2 . . TRBJ1-1
CASSAGLAHTDTQYF TGTGCCAGCAGCGCGGGACTAGCGCACACAGATACGCAGTATTTT TRBV7-2 TRBD2 . TRBJ2-3
CSASSAGAYTGELFF TGCAGTGCTAGTTCGGCGGGAGCGTATACCGGGGAGCTGTTTTTT TRBV20-1 TRBD2 . TRBJ2-2
CASSLVLAGGMPGTDTQYF TGTGCCAGCAGCTTAGTACTAGCGGGAGGGATGCCTGGCACAGATACGCAGTATTTT TRBV7-2 TRBD2 . TRBJ2-3